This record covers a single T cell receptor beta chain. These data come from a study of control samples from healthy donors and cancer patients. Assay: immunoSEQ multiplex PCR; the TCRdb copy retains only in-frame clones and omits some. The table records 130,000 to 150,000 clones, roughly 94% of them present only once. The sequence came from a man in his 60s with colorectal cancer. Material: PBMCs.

The CDR3 loop is CASSLLQNGDIQYF. The CDR3 DNA reads TGCGCCAGCAGCTTGTTACAGAATGGGGACATTCAGTACTTC. The chain couples TRBV5-1 to TRBJ2-4; D ambiguous. The CDR3 loop spans 14 amino acids. Per germline, CDR1 SGHRS and CDR2 YFSETQ. The germline V and J ends were trimmed by 1 base and 8 bases, with 13 bases remaining between them.